This T cell receptor beta chain was retrieved from a study of blood T cell repertoires in COVID-19. Study-level background: Acute and convalescent COVID-19 specimens originated in the United States, Italy and Spain. The analysed material was cDNA or gDNA that came from T cells, B-cell-depleted T cells, or PBMCs.

V dropped 4 bases and J dropped 2; count of bases not matched to a gene: 6. Germline V lookup: CDR1 KGHSH, CDR2 LQKENI. This CDR3 is built from 15 residues. Authors' analysis steps: Reference gene primers were amplified, and this amplification served to estimate nucleated cell counts. The repertoire was sequenced with immunoSEQ multiplex PCR; TCRdb's copy has only in-frame clones and lacks some. That table supplies the V and J calls and clone size; D and trimming were determined from the DNA. The sample has about 43,000 clones, about 87% seen once; the top ten hold approximately 15%. This clonotype was obtained from a man in his 60s with active COVID-19. Material: peripheral blood. The chain joins TRBV18 to TRBJ1-1, with TRBD1 matching over 8 bases. CDR3 bases: TGTGCCAGCTCACGATCAGGGGGCTTCAACACTGAAGCTTTCTTT. Translated, it gives CASSRSGGFNTEAFF.